These 29 T cell receptor beta chains were all obtained from the same sample, sequenced in a study of blood T cells in healthy people across ages. Primed by a sample-barcoded 5' primer and a J-beta primer mix, a second PCR proceeded for about 7 to 11 cycles. TCRdb itself ran the 5' RACE reads through MiXCR, one entry per CDR3 protein. The sample includes about 1.4 million distinct CDR3 sequences, approximately 59% of them seen just once. The sequenced material came from blood. The receptors come from a man younger than 30 in good health.

This clonotype was seen a handful of times. The chain is built from TRBV6-5 and TRBJ2-3; D might be TRBD1 or TRBD2, each matching 5 bases. The CDR3 runs to 14 residues. The ends were cut back, 4 bases at V and 2 bases at J, with 10 bases in the middle. Looked up from germline, CDR1 is MNHEY and CDR2 is SVGAGI. The CDR3 sequence: CASSSPGPTDTQYF. DNA of the CDR3: TGTGCCAGCAGTTCCCCGGGGCCCACAGATACGCAGTATTTT.

The chain employs TRBV28 and TRBJ2-7, with a tentative D call TRBD1 (6 bases). From germline, CDR1 is MDHEN and CDR2 SYDVKM. The CDR3 sequence is 14 residues long. V was pared by 8 bases and J by 4 bases, with 18 bases between. The CDR3 spells CASLPPTGPYEQYF. The CDR3 nucleotides read TGTGCCAGCCTTCCTCCGACAGGTCCATACGAGCAGTACTTC.

V gene TRBV7-9 combines with J gene TRBJ2-1, with D uncertain. The germline V gene has CDR1 SEHNR and CDR2 FQNEAQ (reference sequence). This CDR3 has 12 residues. V lost 0 bases and J 8 bases, leaving 5 bases between the germline ends. The DNA for the CDR3 is TGTGCCAGCAGCTTAGCGCCGGATGAGCAGTTCTTC. Its translation: CASSLAPDEQFF.

This clonotype has a handful of counts. This chain uses TRBV2 with TRBJ2-1, with D unresolved. This CDR3 is built from 11 residues. V shed 6 bases and J shed 10 bases, with 10 bases lying between them. The germline V gene has CDR1 SNHLY and CDR2 FYNNEI. CDR3 coding DNA: TGTGCCAGCAGAGGTATCAGCGAGCAGTTCTTC. Translated: CASRGISEQFF. Full variable domain (missing parts from reference TRBV2 and TRBJ2-1): EPEVTQTPSHQVTQMGQEVILRCVPISNHLYFYWYRQILGQKVEFLVSFYNNEISEKSEIFDDQFSVERPDGSNFTLKIRSTKLEDSAMYFCASRGISEQFFGPGTRLTVL.

The rearrangement uses TRBV3-1 and TRBJ2-4; D ambiguous. In germline, CDR1 is LGHDT, CDR2 YNNKEL (reference sequence). The CDR3 is made up of 14 amino acids. Trimming shortened V by 0 bases and J by 8 bases, and 11 bases separated the two germline ends. The CDR3 nucleotides read TGTGCCAGCAGCCAAGATGAAGGTAAAGACATTCAGTACTTC. It is translated as CASSQDEGKDIQYF.

The chain couples TRBV5-1 to TRBJ2-1; 11 bases align to TRBD1. The germline CDR1 and CDR2 sequences are SGHRS and YFSETQ. V lost 4 bases and J lost 0; bases outside the gene matches: 15. The CDR3 covers 20 residues. The CDR3, as DNA: TGCGCCAGCAGCCCAATGGACAGGGGGCGAGGCGGGAGCTCCTACAATGAGCAGTTCTTC. Its translation: CASSPMDRGRGGSSYNEQFF.

The chain couples TRBV12-3 or TRBV12-4 to TRBJ2-1; the D gene is possibly TRBD1 (5 bases). Trimming removed 3 bases from V and 7 bases from J, with 10 bases in between. The CDR3 runs 13 residues. The CDR3 bases are TGTGCCAGCAGTTTTATGCAGGGTAATGAGCAGTTCTTC. As protein: CASSFMQGNEQFF.

The chain is built from TRBV2 and TRBJ1-4, with D perhaps TRBD1 (6 bases). The germline V and J ends were trimmed by 3 bases and 8 bases, with 13 bases remaining between them. From germline, CDR1 is SNHLY and CDR2 FYNNEI. This CDR3 region has 14 residues. In nucleotides, the CDR3 is TGTGCCAGCAGTGACTGGGGGGCGCGAGAAAAACTGTTTTTT. Translating it yields CASSDWGAREKLFF.

On this clonotype itself: At one of its ends the junction is not consistent with the germline gene, which may arise from a read error. The DNA of the CDR3 is TGCGCCAGCAGTTACCCCATAGGGGGTTCTGAGCAGTTCTTC. It encodes CASSYPIGGSEQFF. The chain couples TRBV6-2 or TRBV6-3 to TRBJ2-1, with a tentative D call TRBD1 (6 bases). This CDR3 is built from 14 residues. CDR1 MNHEY and CDR2 SVGEGT come from the germline V gene.

V gene TRBV20-1 combines with J gene TRBJ2-1; TRBD2 is a possible D gene (6 bases). V was pared by 2 bases and J by 8 bases, with 25 bases between. The CDR3 has 17 residues. CDR1 DFQATT and CDR2 SNEGSKA come from the germline V gene (reference sequence). The DNA of the CDR3 is TGCAGTGCTAGAAATGCAGGAGGGGAGAGGGTAGGGGATGAGCAGTTCTTC. Protein: CSARNAGGERVGDEQFF.

V is TRBV29-1 and J is TRBJ2-4, with a weak D call TRBD2 (5 bases). This CDR3 has 13 residues. Germline V gives CDR1 SQVTM, CDR2 ANQGSEA. The CDR3 DNA reads as TGCAACGCTATCCGGGGTGGCAAAAACATTCAGTACTTC. Amino acids: CNAIRGGKNIQYF.

The chain uses TRBV6-6 and TRBJ1-1; a weak D match, TRBD1 (5 bases). The V end lost 7 bases, the J end lost 5 bases, and 11 bases lay between the germline ends. Per germline, CDR1 MNHNY and CDR2 SVGAGI (reference sequence). This CDR3 spans 12 amino acids. This chain's CDR3 is CASNGAGTEAFF. The CDR3 coding sequence is TGTGCCAGCAATGGGGCGGGAACTGAAGCTTTCTTT.

This clonotype was detected once. This sequence joins TRBV11-2 and TRBJ2-2; D is possibly TRBD1 or TRBD2 (5 bases each). The CDR3 runs 15 residues. With 5 bases removed from V and 1 base from J, the gap between germline ends came to 11 bases. The V gene's germline CDR1 is SGHAT and CDR2 FQNNGV. For the CDR3, the DNA is TGTGCCAGCAGCCCTGGGGGAAAGAACACCGGGGAGCTGTTTTTT. It specifies CASSPGGKNTGELFF.

The chain employs TRBV12-5 and TRBJ2-1, with 7 bases matching TRBD2. The junction had 5 bases not matched to a gene; V was cut back by 1 base and J by 5 bases. From germline, CDR1 is LGHNT and CDR2 FRNRAP. This CDR3 contains 15 residues. CDR3 in amino acids: CASGLGAGVHNEQFF. In nucleotides, the CDR3 is TGTGCTAGTGGTTTGGGGGCGGGAGTACACAATGAGCAGTTCTTC.

V usage is TRBV4-1 and J usage is TRBJ2-1; D gene ambiguous. The V end lost 1 base, the J end lost 5 bases, and 9 bases lay between the germline ends. Germline CDR1 reads MGHRA; CDR2 reads YSYEKL. The CDR3 runs 14 residues. The CDR3 DNA reads as TGCGCCAGCAGCCAAGTTAACGGTCACAATGAGCAGTTCTTC. Encoded protein: CASSQVNGHNEQFF.

This chain connects TRBV6-5 to TRBJ2-7, with D perhaps TRBD1 (8 bases). Germline V gene lookup returns CDR1 MNHEY and CDR2 SVGAGI. The length of the CDR3 is 16 residues. V was pared by 3 bases and J by 6 bases, with 21 bases between. For the CDR3, the DNA is TGTGCCAGCAGTTATTCTCGGGGGGCAGGGGGCCTCGAGCAGTACTTC. This encodes CASSYSRGAGGLEQYF.

This chain joins TRBV29-1 and TRBJ2-5; 7 nucleotides line up with TRBD2. CDR3 length: 13 amino acids. Germline trimming cut 3 bases from V and 4 bases from J; bases unmatched to any gene: 5. Looked up from germline, CDR1 is SQVTM and CDR2 is ANQGSEA. The CDR3 coding sequence is TGCAGCGTTGAGCGGGGGACTGGAGAGACCCAGTACTTC. Its protein is CSVERGTGETQYF.

In regard to this clonotype: At one of its ends the junction is not consistent with the germline gene, which may arise from a read error. The rearrangement links TRBV3-1 to TRBJ2-4; weak D call: TRBD2 (6 bases). Germline loops: CDR1 LGHDT, CDR2 YNNKEL (reference sequence). The CDR3 runs 17 residues. The CDR3 DNA sequence: TGTACCAGCAGCCAAGTGCCCCTCGGGGAGGCAGCCTATGAGCAGTACTTC. It codes for CTSSQVPLGEAAYEQYF. The complete variable domain, with remaining parts taken from reference TRBV3-1 and TRBJ2-4, reads DTAVSQTPKYLVTQMGNDKSIKCEQNLGHDTMYWYKQDSKKFLKIMFSYNNKELIINETVPNRFSPKSPDKAHLNLHINSLELGDSAVYFCTSSQVPLGEAAYEQYFGAGTRLSVL.

This clonotype has only one observation. This sequence joins TRBV18 and TRBJ2-5, with 7 bases that match TRBD1. The DNA end favors TRBJ2-7, so the J call may be wrong. The CDR3 is made up of 14 amino acids. Germline loops: CDR1 KGHSH, CDR2 LQKENI. CDR3 sequence: CASSRGQTSYEQYF. In DNA, the CDR3 is TGTGCCAGCTCACGGGGACAGACCTCCTACGAGCAGTACTTC.

This chain connects TRBV28 to TRBJ1-4; D unclear. Germline V gene sequence: CDR1 MDHEN, CDR2 SYDVKM. The CDR3 loop spans 12 amino acids. V lost 7 bases and J 4 bases, leaving 7 bases between the germline ends. Here the CDR3 reads CASISRNEKLFF. The CDR3 coding sequence is TGTGCCAGCATCTCACGTAATGAAAAACTGTTTTTT. The complete variable domain, with remaining parts taken from reference TRBV28 and TRBJ1-4, reads DVKVTQSSRYLVKRTGEKVFLECVQDMDHENMFWYRQDPGLGLRLIYFSYDVKMKEKGDIPEGYSVSREKKERFSLILESASTNQTSMYLCASISRNEKLFFGSGTQLSVL.

This clonotype was counted only a few times. The chain carries TRBV29-1 and TRBJ2-2; TRBD2 might be the D (5 bases). Deletions cut 4 bases from V and 4 bases from J, with 10 bases between. Germline V lookup: CDR1 SQVTM, CDR2 ANQGSEA. This CDR3 is 13 amino acids long. The CDR3: CSVGAVLTGELFF. CDR3 sequence (DNA): TGCAGCGTTGGAGCGGTTCTCACCGGGGAGCTGTTTTTT.

The genes are TRBV4-1 and TRBJ2-3; D is possibly TRBD2 (7 bases). With 1 base removed from V and 0 bases from J, the gap between germline ends came to 14 bases. The CDR3 totals 17 residues. Germline loops: CDR1 MGHRA, CDR2 YSYEKL. CDR3 sequence: CASSQGSTGGSTDTQYF. Written as DNA, the CDR3 is TGCGCCAGCAGCCAAGGGAGCACGGGGGGCAGCACAGATACGCAGTATTTT.

The rearrangement uses TRBV20-1 and TRBJ1-2, with no clear D. Per the germline V gene, CDR1 is DFQATT and CDR2 is SNEGSKA (reference sequence). The V gene lost 0 bases and the J gene lost 0 bases, with 14 bases spanning the gap. CDR3 size: 16 residues. The CDR3 spells CSARDFAGQSNYGYTF. CDR3 coding DNA: TGCAGTGCTAGAGATTTTGCCGGGCAGTCTAACTATGGCTACACCTTC.

The chain uses TRBV29-1 and TRBJ1-6, with unresolved D. The germline V and J ends were trimmed by 4 bases and 9 bases, with 13 bases remaining between them. This CDR3 has 13 residues. Germline lookup yields CDR1 SQVTM and CDR2 ANQGSEA. The CDR3 DNA reads as TGCAGCGTTGCCAGCGCGGTCGGTTCACCCCTCCACTTT. It is translated as CSVASAVGSPLHF.

This chain uses TRBV29-1 with TRBJ1-1, with TRBD1 as a possible D gene (6 bases). Trimming pared 6 bases from V and 5 bases from J, leaving 16 bases between. Per germline, CDR1 SQVTM and CDR2 ANQGSEA. The length of the CDR3 is 13 residues. CDR3 amino acids: CSVQGLGATEAFF. CDR3 nucleotides: TGCAGCGTGCAAGGTCTGGGGGCGACTGAAGCTTTCTTT.

The V and J genes are TRBV18 and TRBJ2-7; D call uncertain. Germline V gene lookup returns CDR1 KGHSH and CDR2 LQKENI. The CDR3 runs to 15 residues. V lost 2 bases and J lost 3, with 14 bases in between. The CDR3 protein is CASSPLSGSDYEQYF. The CDR3 DNA sequence: TGTGCCAGCTCACCATTGTCGGGTTCTGACTACGAGCAGTACTTC.

The chain links TRBV29-1 to TRBJ2-5; 12 nucleotides line up with TRBD2. The germline V gene has CDR1 SQVTM and CDR2 ANQGSEA. This CDR3 is 14 amino acids long. V was clipped by 3 bases and J by 7 bases; unmatched bases: 6. The CDR3 bases are TGCAGCGTTGAGGGGACTAGCGGGTATGGGACCCAGTACTTC. It translates to CSVEGTSGYGTQYF.

The chain is built from TRBV20-1 and TRBJ2-7; 9 positions agree with TRBD2. The CDR3 extends over 15 amino acids. Germline V gene lookup returns CDR1 DFQATT and CDR2 SNEGSKA (reference sequence). The J segment lost 3 bases and the V segment lost 2 bases, leaving 8 bases of the junction unmatched. The CDR3 loop reads CSARSSASGIYEQYF. As DNA, the CDR3 is TGCAGTGCTAGAAGCTCGGCTAGCGGGATCTACGAGCAGTACTTC.

V gene TRBV12-3 or TRBV12-4 combines with J gene TRBJ2-7; 9 nucleotides line up with TRBD1. TRBJ2-1 explains the end of the DNA better; the J call may be wrong. The CDR3 length is 15 residues. CDR3 loop: CASSLEGTGRNEQFF. Written as DNA, the CDR3 is TGTGCCAGCAGCCTAGAGGGGACAGGGCGGAATGAGCAGTTCTTC.